This T cell receptor (beta chain) emerged from a study of CD8 T cells in Susac syndrome. TEMRA cells were enriched by FACS, while CD8+ and CD4+ T cells were obtained through a negative isolation that was performed magnetically. This CDR3 has 16 residues. Germline CDR1 reads MGHRA; CDR2 reads YSYEKL. Between the trimmed V and J ends, which lost 4 bases and 1 base, there was a span of 16 bases. An amount of RNA that ranged from about 0.45 to 1 ug was reverse transcribed with random hexamers. MiXCR was run by TCRdb on the immunoSEQ multiplex PCR reads, yielding one entry per CDR3 protein. In the table there are about 430,000 distinct CDR3 sequences, around 85% of which are singletons.

This TCR was recovered from a human donor with multiple sclerosis. The rearrangement joins TRBV4-1 to TRBJ1-1; perhaps TRBD1 as D (6 bases). The sequenced material came from CD8+ T cells from PBMCs. Here the CDR3 reads CASSRWTASSNTEAFF. In DNA, the CDR3 is TGCGCCAGCAGCCGCTGGACAGCCTCATCGAACACTGAAGCTTTCTTT.